One sample yielded the 31 T cell receptor beta chains listed below, sequenced in a study of T cells of healthy individuals. MiXCR was run by TCRdb on the 5' RACE reads, yielding one entry per CDR3 protein. The sample contains around 98,000 distinct CDR3 sequences, approximately 16% of which appear only once. These receptors came from a human donor in good health.

This clonotype was recorded many times. The chain combines TRBV11-3 with TRBJ2-1, with TRBD2 matching over 11 bases. V dropped 1 base and J dropped 7; count of bases not matched to a gene: 6. Looked up from germline, CDR1 is SGHNT and CDR2 is YENEEA. The CDR3 extends over 16 amino acids. CDR3: CASSLGLAGGLNEQFF. CDR3 coding DNA: TGTGCCAGCAGCTTAGGGCTAGCGGGAGGTTTGAATGAGCAGTTCTTC.

J is TRBJ2-7 and V is TRBV7-9, with 12 bases matching TRBD1. Germline V CDR1 and CDR2: SEHNR, FQNEAQ (reference sequence). The CDR3 has 15 amino acids. Unmatched junction bases numbered 8, after V lost 5 bases and J lost 6 bases. DNA for the CDR3: TGTGCCAGCAGCCTATCCGGGACAGGGGGCGGCGAGCAGTACTTC. Its translation: CASSLSGTGGGEQYF.

This clonotype was seen a few times. The rearrangement joins TRBV6-5 to TRBJ2-7; 8 bases agree with TRBD1. V lost 5 bases, J lost 2 bases, and 5 bases stayed unmatched. The CDR3 length is 14 residues. Germline V CDR1 and CDR2: MNHEY, SVGAGI. CDR3 protein: CASSRGQGAYEQYF. CDR3 nucleotides: TGTGCCAGCAGTCGCGGACAGGGAGCCTACGAGCAGTACTTC.

The chain has TRBV18 and TRBJ1-3, with a tentative D call TRBD1 (5 bases). The CDR3 has 15 residues. Trimming left V 3 bases short and J 0 bases short, with 9 bases between. Germline assignment: CDR1 KGHSH and CDR2 LQKENI. The CDR3 spells CASSPDSISGNTIYF. Written as DNA, the CDR3 is TGTGCCAGCTCACCCGACAGTATCTCTGGAAACACCATATATTTT.

This clonotype came up a few times. The chain uses TRBV5-1 and TRBJ2-5, with no clear D. This CDR3 contains 13 residues. Germline V gene data show CDR1 as SGHRS and CDR2 as YFSETQ. V shed 3 bases and J shed 4 bases, with 10 bases lying between them. This chain's CDR3 is CASSSLFGETQYF. As DNA, the CDR3 is TGCGCCAGCAGCTCCCTATTTGGAGAGACCCAGTACTTC.

This clonotype has only a few counts. CDR3 nucleotides: TGTGCCAGCAGCGATTGGGACAGATTCTCCTACGAGCAGTACTTC. It translates to CASSDWDRFSYEQYF. The V call is TRBV7-9, the J call TRBJ2-7; TRBD1 matches at 7 bases. The germline gives CDR1 SEHNR, CDR2 FQNEAQ (reference sequence). The V segment lost 5 bases and the J segment 0 bases; nucleotides outside the gene matches: 7. This CDR3 has 15 amino acids.

This clonotype was found many times. The J gene is TRBJ2-5, the V gene TRBV10-3; D gene uncertain. There are 11 residues in the CDR3. Germline V gene data show CDR1 as ENHRY and CDR2 as SYGVKD. V was shortened by 6 bases and J by 5 bases, with 7 bases between the two germline ends. This CDR3 is CAIRERETQYF. The CDR3 nucleotides are TGTGCCATCAGGGAACGGGAGACCCAGTACTTC.

The V gene is TRBV6-6, the J gene TRBJ1-1; D call uncertain. V was cut by 6 bases and J by 1 base, with 12 bases left in between. Germline lookup yields CDR1 MNHNY and CDR2 SVGAGI (reference sequence). This CDR3 has 14 residues. The CDR3 loop is CASRFPDKNTEAFF. CDR3 coding DNA: TGTGCCAGCAGATTCCCTGACAAGAACACTGAAGCTTTCTTT.

V and J are TRBV7-2 and TRBJ2-2; D is perhaps TRBD1 (6 bases). The CDR3 has 14 amino acids. In germline, CDR1 is SGHTA, CDR2 FQGNSA. The V end was cut by 5 bases, the J end by 8 bases, with 15 bases between. The CDR3 DNA reads TGTGCCAGCAGCCCGTCCCGGGACAAGGGGGAGCTGTTTTTT. It codes for CASSPSRDKGELFF.

There are many counts of this clonotype. This chain connects TRBV7-2 to TRBJ2-3, with no clear D. Trimming shortened V by 5 bases and J by 6 bases, and 6 bases separated the two germline ends. The CDR3 runs to 11 residues. The germline CDR1 and CDR2 sequences are SGHTA and FQGNSA. The CDR3 nucleotides are TGTGCCAGCAGCAATTTTGATACGCAGTATTTT. This codes for CASSNFDTQYF.

The chain couples TRBV15 to TRBJ2-5; tentatively, D is TRBD1 or TRBD2 (6 bases each). This CDR3 is 13 amino acids long. The germline V and J ends were trimmed by 8 bases and 5 bases, with 15 bases remaining between them. In germline, CDR1 is LNHNV, CDR2 YYDKDF (reference sequence). The CDR3, as DNA: TGTGCCACCGGAGGGGGAACTTGGGAGACCCAGTACTTC. Residues: CATGGGTWETQYF.

In this sample, this clonotype turned up many times. The V call is TRBV29-1, the J call TRBJ1-1; weak D call: TRBD1 (5 bases). Germline assignment: CDR1 SQVTM and CDR2 ANQGSEA. This CDR3 has 11 residues. V was cut by 5 bases and J by 8 bases, with 12 bases left in between. The CDR3 coding sequence is TGCAGCGTTCGGTCCGGGGCCGAAGCTTTCTTT. Amino acid sequence: CSVRSGAEAFF.

This clonotype was detected many times. For the CDR3, the DNA is TGCGCCAGCAGCTCGGACGGCTACTATGGCTACACCTTC. Amino acids: CASSSDGYYGYTF. The chain recombines TRBV5-1 with TRBJ1-2; D gene uncertain. With 3 bases removed from V and 3 bases from J, the gap between germline ends came to 9 bases. The CDR3 spans 13 residues. Germline values: CDR1 SGHRS, CDR2 YFSETQ. Using reference TRBV5-1 and TRBJ1-2 for the parts outside the CDR3, the full variable domain is KAGVTQTPRYLIKTRGQQVTLSCSPISGHRSVSWYQQTPGQGLQFLFEYFSETQRNKGNFPGRFSGRQFSNSRSEMNVSTLELGDSALYLCASSSDGYYGYTFGSGTRLTVV.

The chain recombines TRBV20-1 with TRBJ2-1, with D possibly being TRBD2 (6 bases). The V gene's germline CDR1 is DFQATT and CDR2 SNEGSKA (reference sequence). The CDR3 runs 15 residues. V lost 6 bases to trimming and J lost 5 bases, with 20 bases between them. CDR3 protein: CSAQRFREPHNEQFF. The CDR3 DNA follows: TGCAGTGCCCAAAGGTTCCGGGAGCCCCACAATGAGCAGTTCTTC.

There are many counts of this clonotype. The chain is built from TRBV7-8 and TRBJ2-7, with TRBD1 identical over 8 bases. The V gene end was trimmed by 2 bases and the J gene end by 1 base; junction bases not matched to a gene: 4. Germline CDR1 is SGHVS and CDR2 is FQNEAQ. The CDR3 consists of 15 residues. This CDR3 reads CASSLSGDRSYEQYF. Here the CDR3 DNA reads TGTGCCAGCAGCTTATCGGGGGACAGGTCCTACGAGCAGTACTTC.

The rearrangement links TRBV20-1 to TRBJ2-1; a possible D gene is TRBD1 (5 bases). The V gene's germline CDR1 is DFQATT and CDR2 SNEGSKA (reference sequence). Trimming shortened V by 0 bases and J by 8 bases, and 17 bases separated the two germline ends. The CDR3 has 15 residues. The CDR3 DNA reads as TGCAGTGCTAGAGAAGGGGCTAGTGGGGTGCATGAGCAGTTCTTC. Amino acids: CSAREGASGVHEQFF.

This clonotype was counted a single time. This rearrangement joins TRBV12-3 or TRBV12-4 to TRBJ2-1, with a weak D call TRBD2 (6 bases). This CDR3 has 13 amino acids. V lost 7 bases and J lost 8, with 15 bases in between. This CDR3 reads CASTRRVTDEQFF. DNA for the CDR3: TGTGCCAGCACACGGAGGGTGACAGATGAGCAGTTCTTC.

V is TRBV7-2 and J is TRBJ2-3; D is perhaps TRBD1 (5 bases). The CDR3 extends over 16 amino acids. The germline CDR1 and CDR2 sequences are SGHTA and FQGNSA. The V and J ends lost 1 base and 2 bases respectively, with 13 bases between them. The CDR3 DNA reads as TGTGCCAGCAGCTTAGGGCAAAACAGGCACACAGATACGCAGTATTTT. Translating gives CASSLGQNRHTDTQYF.

This clonotype was picked up a small number of times. The chain's CDR3 is CASSYDPTGVREKLFF. In DNA, the CDR3 is TGTGCCAGCAGTTACGACCCCACAGGGGTGCGAGAAAAACTGTTTTTT. The chain uses TRBV6-5 and TRBJ1-4, with 7 bases lining up with TRBD1. CDR1 and CDR2 from the germline V gene are MNHEY and SVGAGI. CDR3 length equals 16 residues. The V and J ends lost 2 bases and 8 bases, in that order; junction bases with no gene match: 11.

This clonotype came up many times. The chain joins TRBV7-9 to TRBJ2-3; D perhaps matches TRBD1 (6 bases). CDR3 size: 16 residues. Trimming stripped 5 bases from V and 2 bases from J, with 17 bases between. Germline loops: CDR1 SEHNR, CDR2 FQNEAQ (reference sequence). The CDR3, as DNA: TGTGCCAGCAGCCCAATCCCGGACAGTACCACAGATACGCAGTATTTT. Its protein is CASSPIPDSTTDTQYF. The variable domain in full, completed from reference TRBV7-9 and TRBJ2-3, reads DTGVSQNPRHKITKRGQNVTFRCDPISEHNRLYWYRQTLGQGPEFLTYFQNEAQLEKSRLLSDRFSAERPKGSFSTLEIQRTEQGDSAMYLCASSPIPDSTTDTQYFGPGTRLTVL.

The chain couples TRBV20-1 to TRBJ2-2; 7 bases map to TRBD1. The CDR3 extends over 14 amino acids. The ends lost 5 bases at V and 7 bases at J; junction bases unmatched: 10. Per germline, CDR1 DFQATT and CDR2 SNEGSKA (reference sequence). In DNA, the CDR3 is TGCAGTGCTGCTCGGGACAGTTACATCGGGGAGCTGTTTTTT. This gives the protein CSAARDSYIGELFF.

The rearrangement joins TRBV7-9 to TRBJ1-2, with a weak D call TRBD1 (6 bases). From germline, CDR1 is SEHNR and CDR2 FQNEAQ (reference sequence). The CDR3 has 13 residues. Trimming took off 5 bases at V and 4 bases at J, with 11 bases between the two ends. CDR3 protein: CASSKGVSYGYTF. DNA for the CDR3: TGTGCCAGCAGCAAGGGGGTTTCCTATGGCTACACCTTC. The full variable domain, rest sourced from reference TRBV7-9 and TRBJ1-2, is DTGVSQNPRHKITKRGQNVTFRCDPISEHNRLYWYRQTLGQGPEFLTYFQNEAQLEKSRLLSDRFSAERPKGSFSTLEIQRTEQGDSAMYLCASSKGVSYGYTFGSGTRLTVV.

The rearrangement joins TRBV6-2 or TRBV6-3 to TRBJ2-4, with 7 bases matching TRBD1. The germline V gene has CDR1 MNHEY and CDR2 SVGEGT. The V segment lost 5 bases and the J segment 3 bases; nucleotides outside the gene matches: 13. The CDR3 is 17 residues long. DNA of the CDR3: TGTGCCAGCAGTCCCGGCCGCCTCCGGGACAGCAAAAACATTCAGTACTTC. Its translation is CASSPGRLRDSKNIQYF.

This clonotype came up a few times. The V call is TRBV28, the J call TRBJ2-7; tentatively, D is TRBD2 (6 bases). Trimming left V 9 bases short and J 4 bases short, with 13 bases between. Germline V CDR1 and CDR2: MDHEN, SYDVKM. The length of the CDR3 is 12 residues. The chain's CDR3 is CASQEGRYEQYF. The CDR3 region has the DNA TGTGCCAGTCAGGAGGGGAGGTACGAGCAGTACTTC.

This clonotype was detected only a few times. J is TRBJ2-2 and V is TRBV6-4; 8 nucleotides agree with TRBD1. Germline assignment: CDR1 MRHNA and CDR2 SNTAGT. J gave up 6 bases and V 3 bases, and 3 bases lay outside the gene matches. The CDR3 is made up of 14 amino acids. DNA of the CDR3: TGTGCCAGCAGTGAAGGACAGGGATCCGGGGAGCTGTTTTTT. This encodes CASSEGQGSGELFF.

This clonotype was recorded at least ten times. The chain recombines TRBV4-2 with TRBJ2-6, with 7 bases that match TRBD1. CDR1 is LGHNA, CDR2 YNFKEQ, per germline. The CDR3 totals 21 residues. The V gene end was trimmed by 1 base and the J gene end by 0 bases; junction bases not matched to a gene: 15. For the CDR3, the DNA is TGTGCCAGCAGCCAAGTTTATAGTTTCGGGACAGTCGGCTCTGGGGCCAACGTCCTGACTTTC. It is translated as CASSQVYSFGTVGSGANVLTF.

The CDR3 DNA reads as TGTGCCAGCAGCACCGTAGGTTATTCCTTCAGGTCAGATACGCAGTATTTT. Translating it yields CASSTVGYSFRSDTQYF. The rearrangement joins TRBV9 to TRBJ2-3; D remains ambiguous. CDR1 SGDLS and CDR2 YYNGEE come from the germline V gene. V lost 4 bases to trimming and J lost 4 bases, with 22 bases between them. CDR3 size: 17 residues.

This clonotype was picked up a small number of times. The chain combines TRBV24-1 with TRBJ2-1; 10 nucleotides agree with TRBD2. V lost 5 bases to trimming and J lost 10 bases; unmatched junction nucleotides: 7. There are 14 residues in the CDR3. Germline CDR1 KGHDR, CDR2 SFDVKD. CDR3 loop: CATSAPSGSYEQFF. The CDR3, as DNA: TGTGCCACCAGTGCCCCTAGCGGGAGTTACGAGCAGTTCTTC.

This clonotype occurred a few times. This chain links TRBV2 with TRBJ2-5; D perhaps matches TRBD2 (5 bases). Trimming pared 4 bases from V and 5 bases from J, leaving 8 bases between. CDR3 length: 12 residues. In germline, CDR1 is SNHLY, CDR2 FYNNEI. The CDR3 loop is CASSGEKETQYF. The CDR3 DNA reads as TGTGCCAGCAGTGGGGAGAAGGAGACCCAGTACTTC.

This clonotype has at least ten counts. The chain employs TRBV7-9 and TRBJ2-7, with TRBD1 matching over 7 bases. Germline lookup yields CDR1 SEHNR and CDR2 FQNEAQ (reference sequence). J was trimmed by 7 bases and V by 3 bases; bases with no gene match: 12. The CDR3 runs 15 residues. DNA for the CDR3: TGTGCCAGCAGCTTCGTGGCAGGGGGAGCGGAGGAGCAGTACTTC. It is translated as CASSFVAGGAEEQYF. The variable domain in full, with the rest retrieved from reference TRBV7-9 and TRBJ2-7, is DTGVSQNPRHKITKRGQNVTFRCDPISEHNRLYWYRQTLGQGPEFLTYFQNEAQLEKSRLLSDRFSAERPKGSFSTLEIQRTEQGDSAMYLCASSFVAGGAEEQYFGPGTRLTVT.

This chain uses TRBV5-5 with TRBJ1-5, with D possibly being TRBD1 (6 bases). Trimming removed 4 bases at V and 5 bases at J, with 13 bases between. Germline CDR1 and CDR2: SGHKS and YYEKEE (reference sequence). The CDR3 runs to 14 residues. Written as DNA, the CDR3 is TGTGCCAGCAGCCCGGGACACTTGTATCAGCCCCAGCATTTT. Translating it yields CASSPGHLYQPQHF.